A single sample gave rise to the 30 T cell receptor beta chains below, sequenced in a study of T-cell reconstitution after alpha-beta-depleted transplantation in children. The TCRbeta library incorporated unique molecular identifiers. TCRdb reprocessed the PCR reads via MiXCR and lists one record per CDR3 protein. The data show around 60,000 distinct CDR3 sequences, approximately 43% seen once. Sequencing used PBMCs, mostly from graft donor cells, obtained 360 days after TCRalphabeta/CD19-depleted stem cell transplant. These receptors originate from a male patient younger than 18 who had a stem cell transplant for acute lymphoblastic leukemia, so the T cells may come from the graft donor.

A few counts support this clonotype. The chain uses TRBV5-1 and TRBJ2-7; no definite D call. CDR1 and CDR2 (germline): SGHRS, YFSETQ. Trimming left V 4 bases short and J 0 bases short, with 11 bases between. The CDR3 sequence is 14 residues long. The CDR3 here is CASSPRTASYEQYF. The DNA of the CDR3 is TGCGCCAGCAGCCCGAGGACGGCCTCCTACGAGCAGTACTTC.

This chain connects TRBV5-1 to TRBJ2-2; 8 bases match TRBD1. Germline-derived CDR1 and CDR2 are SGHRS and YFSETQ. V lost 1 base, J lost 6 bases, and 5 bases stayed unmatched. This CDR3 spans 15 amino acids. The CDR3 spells CASSLRQGAAGELFF. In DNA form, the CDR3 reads TGCGCCAGCAGCTTGAGGCAGGGGGCCGCCGGGGAGCTGTTTTTT.

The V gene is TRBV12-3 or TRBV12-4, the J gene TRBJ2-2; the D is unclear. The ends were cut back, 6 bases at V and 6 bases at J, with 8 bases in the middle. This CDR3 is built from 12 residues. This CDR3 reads CASSPGSGELFF. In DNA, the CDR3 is TGTGCCAGCAGCCCGGGCTCCGGGGAGCTGTTTTTT.

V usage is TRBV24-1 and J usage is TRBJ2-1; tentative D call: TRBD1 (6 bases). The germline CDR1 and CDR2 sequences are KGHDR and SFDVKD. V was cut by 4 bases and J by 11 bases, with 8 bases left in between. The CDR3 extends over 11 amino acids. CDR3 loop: CATSEGQKQFF. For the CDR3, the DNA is TGTGCCACCAGTGAAGGACAGAAGCAGTTCTTC.

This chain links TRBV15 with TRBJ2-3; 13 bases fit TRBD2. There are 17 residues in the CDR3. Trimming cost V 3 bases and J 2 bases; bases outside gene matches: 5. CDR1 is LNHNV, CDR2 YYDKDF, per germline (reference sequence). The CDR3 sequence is CATSSGTSGTFTDTQYF. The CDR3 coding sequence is TGTGCCACCAGCAGCGGGACTAGCGGGACCTTCACAGATACGCAGTATTTT.

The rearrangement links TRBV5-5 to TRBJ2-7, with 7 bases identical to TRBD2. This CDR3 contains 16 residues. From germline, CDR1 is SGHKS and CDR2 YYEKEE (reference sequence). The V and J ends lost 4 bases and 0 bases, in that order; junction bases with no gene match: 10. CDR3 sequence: CASSPEGTTPSYEQYF. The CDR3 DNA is TGTGCCAGCAGCCCGGAAGGGACTACGCCCTCCTACGAGCAGTACTTC. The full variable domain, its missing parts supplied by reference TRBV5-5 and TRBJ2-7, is DAGVTQSPTHLIKTRGQQVTLRCSPISGHKSVSWYQQVLGQGPQFIFQYYEKEERGRGNFPDRFSARQFPNYSSELNVNALLLGDSALYLCASSPEGTTPSYEQYFGPGTRLTVT.

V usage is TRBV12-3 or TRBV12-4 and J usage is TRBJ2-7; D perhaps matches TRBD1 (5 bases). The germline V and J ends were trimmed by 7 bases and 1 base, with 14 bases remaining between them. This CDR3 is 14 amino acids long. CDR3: CASKDLGASYEQYF. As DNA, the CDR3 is TGTGCCAGCAAAGACCTAGGGGCTTCCTACGAGCAGTACTTC.

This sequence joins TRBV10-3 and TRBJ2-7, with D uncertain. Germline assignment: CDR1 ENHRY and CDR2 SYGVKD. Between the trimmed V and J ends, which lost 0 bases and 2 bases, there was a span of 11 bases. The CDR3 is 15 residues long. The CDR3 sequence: CAISESEGNTYEQYF. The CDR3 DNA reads TGTGCCATCAGTGAGTCGGAAGGGAATACCTACGAGCAGTACTTC.

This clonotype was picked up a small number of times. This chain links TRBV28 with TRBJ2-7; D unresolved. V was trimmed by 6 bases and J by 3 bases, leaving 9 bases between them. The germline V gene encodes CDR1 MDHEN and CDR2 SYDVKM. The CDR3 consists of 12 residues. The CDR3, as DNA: TGTGCCAGCAGCCTCCAGGACTACGAGCAGTACTTC. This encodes CASSLQDYEQYF.

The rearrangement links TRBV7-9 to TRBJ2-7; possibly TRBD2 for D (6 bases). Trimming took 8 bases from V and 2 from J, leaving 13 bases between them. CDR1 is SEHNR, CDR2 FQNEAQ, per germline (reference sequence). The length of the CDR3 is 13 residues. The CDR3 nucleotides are TGTGCCAGCGGGCGGGACCGCACCTACGAGCAGTACTTC. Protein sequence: CASGRDRTYEQYF.

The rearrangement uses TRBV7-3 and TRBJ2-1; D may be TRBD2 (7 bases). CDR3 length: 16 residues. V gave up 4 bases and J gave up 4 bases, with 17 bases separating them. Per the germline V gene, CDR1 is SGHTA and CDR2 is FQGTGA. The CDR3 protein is CASSSRGGLIYNEQFF. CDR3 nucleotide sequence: TGTGCCAGCAGCTCAAGGGGGGGACTTATATACAATGAGCAGTTCTTC.

For the CDR3, the DNA is TGTGCCAGCAGTCCTAGGACAGGGGCTAGCGGGCTTCCCTACGAGCAGTACTTC. Amino acids: CASSPRTGASGLPYEQYF. The rearrangement joins TRBV27 to TRBJ2-7, with D perhaps matching TRBD1 (9 bases). With 5 bases removed from V and 2 bases from J, the gap between germline ends came to 25 bases. This CDR3 has 18 residues. Germline CDR1 is MNHEY and CDR2 is SMNVEV (reference sequence).

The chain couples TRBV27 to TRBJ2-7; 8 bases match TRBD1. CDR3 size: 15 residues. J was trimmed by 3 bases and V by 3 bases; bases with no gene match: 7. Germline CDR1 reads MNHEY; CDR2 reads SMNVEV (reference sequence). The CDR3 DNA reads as TGTGCCAGCAGTTTCGGACAGGGAAGAGGCTACGAGCAGTACTTC. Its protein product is CASSFGQGRGYEQYF.

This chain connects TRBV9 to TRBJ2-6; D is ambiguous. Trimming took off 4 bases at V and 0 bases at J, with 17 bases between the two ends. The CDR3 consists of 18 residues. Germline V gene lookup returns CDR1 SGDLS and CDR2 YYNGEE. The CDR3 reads CASSPDTSLPSGANVLTF. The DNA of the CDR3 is TGTGCCAGCAGCCCCGACACCAGCCTCCCCTCTGGGGCCAACGTCCTGACTTTC.

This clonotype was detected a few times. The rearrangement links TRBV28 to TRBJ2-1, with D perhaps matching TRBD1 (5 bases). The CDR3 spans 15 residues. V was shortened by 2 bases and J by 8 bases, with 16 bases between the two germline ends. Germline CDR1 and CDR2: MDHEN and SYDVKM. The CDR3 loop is CASSLMGRPLDEQFF. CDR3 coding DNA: TGTGCCAGCAGTTTAATGGGGCGGCCTTTGGATGAGCAGTTCTTC. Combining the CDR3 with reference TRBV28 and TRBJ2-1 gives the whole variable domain DVKVTQSSRYLVKRTGEKVFLECVQDMDHENMFWYRQDPGLGLRLIYFSYDVKMKEKGDIPEGYSVSREKKERFSLILESASTNQTSMYLCASSLMGRPLDEQFFGPGTRLTVL.

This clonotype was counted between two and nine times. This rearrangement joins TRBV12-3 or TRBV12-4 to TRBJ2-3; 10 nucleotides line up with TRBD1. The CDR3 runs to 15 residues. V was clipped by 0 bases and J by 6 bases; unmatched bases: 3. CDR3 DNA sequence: TGTGCCAGCAGTTTAGCGGGGGGACAGGGGGATACGCAGTATTTT. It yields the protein CASSLAGGQGDTQYF.

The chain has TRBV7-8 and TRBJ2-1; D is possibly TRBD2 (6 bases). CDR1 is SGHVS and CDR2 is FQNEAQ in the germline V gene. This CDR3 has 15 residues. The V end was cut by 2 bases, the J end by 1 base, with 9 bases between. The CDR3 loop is CASSLSGPSYNEQFF. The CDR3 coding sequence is TGTGCCAGCAGCTTAAGCGGGCCGTCCTACAATGAGCAGTTCTTC.

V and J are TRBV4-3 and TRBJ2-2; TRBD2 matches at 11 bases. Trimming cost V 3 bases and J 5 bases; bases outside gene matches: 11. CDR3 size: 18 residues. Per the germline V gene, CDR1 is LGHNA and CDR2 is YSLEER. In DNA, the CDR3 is TGCGCCAGCAGCCAGAGGACTAGCGGGCGCGCCGGGACCGGGGAGCTGTTTTTT. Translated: CASSQRTSGRAGTGELFF.

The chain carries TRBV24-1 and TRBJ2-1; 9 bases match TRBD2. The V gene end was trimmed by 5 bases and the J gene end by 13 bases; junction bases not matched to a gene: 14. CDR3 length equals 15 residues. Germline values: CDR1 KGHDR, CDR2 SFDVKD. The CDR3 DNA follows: TGTGCCACCAGTGCCGGGGCGCGGACTAGCGAGGAACAGTTCTTC. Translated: CATSAGARTSEEQFF.

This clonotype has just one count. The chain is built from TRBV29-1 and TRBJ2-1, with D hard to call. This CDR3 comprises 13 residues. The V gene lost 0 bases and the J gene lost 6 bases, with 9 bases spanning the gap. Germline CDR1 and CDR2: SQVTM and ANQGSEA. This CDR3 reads CSVEEVVTNEQFF. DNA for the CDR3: TGCAGCGTTGAAGAAGTGGTGACCAATGAGCAGTTCTTC.

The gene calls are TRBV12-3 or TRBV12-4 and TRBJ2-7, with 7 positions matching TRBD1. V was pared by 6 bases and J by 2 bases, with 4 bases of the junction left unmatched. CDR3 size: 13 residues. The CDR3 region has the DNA TGTGCCAGCAGGTCCACAGGGGCCTACGAGCAGTACTTC. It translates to CASRSTGAYEQYF.

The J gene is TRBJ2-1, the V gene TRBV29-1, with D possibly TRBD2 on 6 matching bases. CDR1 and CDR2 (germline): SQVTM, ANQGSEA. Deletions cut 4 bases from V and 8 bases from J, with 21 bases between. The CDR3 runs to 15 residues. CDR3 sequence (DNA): TGCAGCGTTGTGAGGCCGGGAGCTCTAATCGATGAGCAGTTCTTC. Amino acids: CSVVRPGALIDEQFF.

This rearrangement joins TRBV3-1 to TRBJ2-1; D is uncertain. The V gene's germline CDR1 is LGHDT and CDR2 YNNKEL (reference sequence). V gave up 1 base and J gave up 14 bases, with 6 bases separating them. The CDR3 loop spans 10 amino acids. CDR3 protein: CASSQGEKFF. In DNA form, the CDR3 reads TGTGCCAGCAGCCAAGGGGAAAAGTTCTTC.

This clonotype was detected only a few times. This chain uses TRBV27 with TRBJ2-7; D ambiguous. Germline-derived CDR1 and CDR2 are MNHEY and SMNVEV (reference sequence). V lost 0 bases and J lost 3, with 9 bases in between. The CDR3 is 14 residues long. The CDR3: CASSLSRFVYEQYF. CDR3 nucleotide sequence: TGTGCCAGCAGTTTATCTAGGTTTGTCTACGAGCAGTACTTC.

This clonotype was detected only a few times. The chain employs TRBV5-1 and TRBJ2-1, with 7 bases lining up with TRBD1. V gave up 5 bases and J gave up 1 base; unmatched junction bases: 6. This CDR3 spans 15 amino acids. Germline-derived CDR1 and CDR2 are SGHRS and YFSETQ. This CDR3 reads CASSPGTVSYNEQFF. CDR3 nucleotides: TGCGCCAGCAGTCCCGGGACAGTATCCTACAATGAGCAGTTCTTC. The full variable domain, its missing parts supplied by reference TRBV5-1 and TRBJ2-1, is KAGVTQTPRYLIKTRGQQVTLSCSPISGHRSVSWYQQTPGQGLQFLFEYFSETQRNKGNFPGRFSGRQFSNSRSEMNVSTLELGDSALYLCASSPGTVSYNEQFFGPGTRLTVL.

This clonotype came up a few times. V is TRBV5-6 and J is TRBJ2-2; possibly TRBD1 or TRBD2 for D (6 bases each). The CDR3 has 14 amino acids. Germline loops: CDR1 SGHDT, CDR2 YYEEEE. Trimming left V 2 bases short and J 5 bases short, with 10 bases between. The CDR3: CASSFGGPTGELFF. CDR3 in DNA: TGTGCCAGCAGCTTCGGGGGCCCTACCGGGGAGCTGTTTTTT.

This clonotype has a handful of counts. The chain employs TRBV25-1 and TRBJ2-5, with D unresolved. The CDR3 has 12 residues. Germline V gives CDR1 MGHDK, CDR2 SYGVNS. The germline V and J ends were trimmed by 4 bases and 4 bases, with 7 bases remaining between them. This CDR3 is CASSVGTETQYF. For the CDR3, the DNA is TGTGCCAGCAGTGTAGGAACAGAGACCCAGTACTTC.

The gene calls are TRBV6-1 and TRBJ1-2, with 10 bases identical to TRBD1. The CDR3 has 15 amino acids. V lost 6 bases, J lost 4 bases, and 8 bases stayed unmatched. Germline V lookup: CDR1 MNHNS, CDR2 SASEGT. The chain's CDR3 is CASRGTGVLLYGYTF. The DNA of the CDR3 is TGTGCCAGCAGGGGGACAGGGGTCCTTCTCTATGGCTACACCTTC.

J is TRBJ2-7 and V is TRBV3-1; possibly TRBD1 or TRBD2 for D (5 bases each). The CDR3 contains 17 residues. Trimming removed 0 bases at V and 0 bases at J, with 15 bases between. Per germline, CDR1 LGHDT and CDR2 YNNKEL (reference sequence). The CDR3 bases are TGTGCCAGCAGCCAAGATACCCAGGGACCCCTCTCCTACGAGCAGTACTTC. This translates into CASSQDTQGPLSYEQYF.

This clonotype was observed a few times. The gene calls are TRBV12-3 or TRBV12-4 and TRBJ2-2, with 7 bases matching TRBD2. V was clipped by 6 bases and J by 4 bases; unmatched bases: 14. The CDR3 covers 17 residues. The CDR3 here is CASSRGGAGVGTGELFF. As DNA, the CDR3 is TGTGCCAGCAGCCGTGGGGGTGCGGGAGTGGGCACCGGGGAGCTGTTTTTT.